The sequence of this T cell receptor beta chain was determined in a study of monozygotic twins with inflammatory bowel disease. TCRdb re-called the 5' RACE reads; every CDR3 protein appears as one record, without DNA. The sample has more than 350,000 distinct CDR3 sequences; the top ten hold more than 2%. Blood, 2.5 ml, was drawn per donor. This CDR3 comprises 15 residues. Germline loops: CDR1 DFQATT, CDR2 SNEGSKA (reference sequence). This receptor was taken from a human donor with ulcerative colitis or Crohn's disease, or a healthy co-twin of an affected twin (not recorded which). Sequencing used blood. The chain combines TRBV20-1 with TRBJ1-1; TCRdb's D call, TRBD1, is unchecked because there is no DNA. This CDR3 is CSARDLARGLTEAFF.